The source of this T cell receptor beta chain is a study of cytomegalovirus exposure and HLA in healthy donors. Overall study context: Caucasian-associated ancestry cluster membership applied to around 76% of several hundred genotyped donors.

Overall study results and limits: It was reported in a later analysis that an Asian-associated ancestry cluster showed fewer N-insertions than the approximately 700-donor mean.

PCR amplification relied on 60 Vbeta primers (plus 13 Jbeta primers). Clones were sequenced by immunoSEQ multiplex PCR, and TCRdb holds only the in-frame ones, with some missing. The sample lists 140,000 to 150,000 clones, 70% to 85% occurring once. A note on this clone: Its antigen is not identified.

Healthy people donating bone marrow made up the donors. Despite likely unrecorded immune exposures, the donors were nominally healthy at the time of sampling. Per the germline V gene, CDR1 is MNHNS and CDR2 is SASEGT. This CDR3 comprises 15 residues. V dropped 4 bases and J dropped 2 bases, with 12 bases sitting between them. The rearrangement joins TRBV6-1 to TRBJ1-5; D is perhaps TRBD1 (5 bases). Sequencing was carried out using PBMCs. The source is a woman aged 60-75 years in good health and CMV-seropositive. The CDR3 loop is CASSVYQGGNQPQHF. In DNA, the CDR3 is TGTGCCAGCAGTGTCTACCAGGGCGGCAATCAGCCCCAGCATTTT.